This T cell receptor beta chain was recovered during a study of cytomegalovirus exposure and HLA in healthy donors listed by TCRdb under 2017. Background for the entire study: In an earlier analysis of under 600 of the donors, 276 Gb of sequence data and 100 million or so unique TCR beta sequences from roughly 190 million T cells were reported. Donor age, sex, ethnicity and CMV serostatus were compiled together with the repertoire data. On average, 235,054 unique TCR beta nucleotide sequences were sequenced per donor among a few hundred genotyped donors of the cohort, with 15% to 20% of those sequences being non-productive. The aim of the study was to test whether cataloging public T cell receptors could identify signatures of past pathogen exposure. A separate validation cohort of over 95 different subjects was used in addition to the approximately 700-subject first cohort. In the later analysis, no new phenotypic data were used to find candidate immune exposures; instead, reliance was placed on TCR beta sequences and their occurrence across donors. In a later genetic analysis, genome-wide SNP genotypes for about 55% of the roughly 700 donors were used, and that subset was treated as a discovery cohort. To predict cytomegalovirus infection status, the study combined high-throughput TCR immunosequencing, statistical association of individual TCRs with disease status, and machine learning. The genetic ancestry cluster associated with self-reported Caucasian donors included about 81% of the roughly 390 genotyped donors. Class I and class II HLA loci were covered by the typing at four-digit resolution. Several DR-DQ haplotypes were treated as single units for association and clustering because of strong linkage in the cohort. Every discovery cohort repertoire had been produced on one sequencing platform. An earlier analysis of approximately 640 of the donors applied high-throughput TCR beta sequencing to assess whether each TCR beta V gene segment acted as functional or pseudogenic. The study profiled the T cell repertoires of approximately 700 subjects by immunosequencing and related them to cytomegalovirus serostatus. In a later analysis, previously published TCR beta repertoires from several hundred donors were re-analyzed and high-resolution HLA genotyping was added so that TCR occurrence patterns could be studied. About 280 gigabases of sequencing data and tens of millions of unique TCR sequences made up an early release that covered 500 to 700 HLA-typed donors. Typing coverage differed by locus: A, B, C, DRB1 and DQB1 were typed in about 620-640 donors, DQA1 in approximately 520, DPA1 in 600 to 610, and DPB1 in approximately 450. The paper's findings and limits, for the study overall: Sequencing depth was assumed to be roughly uniform across donors in the presence/absence analyses, though that assumption may not hold. A further reported finding was that TCR beta sequences accurately predicted the HLA-A and HLA-B alleles for most subjects in the first cohort. In a later genetic analysis, fewer N-insertions in productive TCRs were reported among donors in an Asian-associated ancestry cluster than the roughly 700-donor mean. Assigning TCR associations to individual alleles was difficult when HLA alleles, especially DR and DQ, strongly co-occurred. In a later analysis, TCR association rates were found to vary across HLA loci, with the most associated TCRs seen for DRB1 alleles and the fewest for HLA-C alleles. In vitro tests confirmed that three of the cytomegalovirus-associated TCR beta chains recognize cytomegalovirus antigens. Only TCR beta chains were sequenced in this cohort, and the absence of alpha or paired-chain data limited detectable features. The earlier analysis of around 600 of the donors excluded 15 to 20 rarely observed V segments, including chromosome 9 orphons, because counts were too low. The study listed over 150 TCR beta chains as associated with cytomegalovirus. The only immune exposure information available for the cohort was CMV serostatus. Broadly in line with IMGT annotations, most TCR beta V segments showed up in productive rearrangements about 87% or about 30% of the time in an earlier analysis of a few hundred of the donors. Several of the top co-occurrence clusters appeared to be linked to parvovirus B19, influenza, CMV and Epstein-Barr virus, according to a later analysis. Because HLA typing was missing for some donors at each locus, association tests included only the typed subset. Compared with equally common non-associated chains, HLA-associated TCR beta chains in a later analysis were more clonally expanded and had lower generation probabilities. Linkage disequilibrium might explain the correlated functional status among segregating V segments, but an unknown experimental factor could not be excluded. At a false discovery rate of 0.05, a later analysis linked under 20,000 TCR beta sequences to specific HLA alleles. The classifier was reported to diagnose cytomegalovirus status with high specificity and sensitivity in both the original cohort and the validation cohort. A cluster of highly shared sequence variants was judged likely to represent a technical artifact of the sequencing pipeline. Some IMGT-functional V segments, including TRBV6-2 and TRBV6-3, could not be distinguished by the 87-base-pair reads and were therefore excluded. Across donors, most TCR sequences were observed very rarely, whereas some public TCRs were present in many individuals. An association between a missense DCLRE1C variant and V-gene and J-gene trimming of TCR beta chains was found in a later genetic analysis and replicated in an independent cohort. In a later analysis, most CMV-associated TCR beta chains were found to appear HLA-restricted, with HLA associations seemingly driven largely by CMV exposure. The authors suggested that the approach could potentially be extended to other disease states and immunological phenotypes.

In total, around 600 healthy bone marrow donors made up the cohort. At the time of sampling, all cohort members were nominally healthy, though unrecorded immune exposures were likely present. The donor tested CMV seronegative and was one of the 352 seronegative cohort members. Each donor provided a peripheral blood sample, and peripheral blood mononuclear cells were used for TCR beta sequencing. The Qiagen DNeasy Blood Extraction Kit was used to extract genomic DNA from the blood cell samples. Deletion took 4 bases off V and 0 bases off J, with a span of 12 bases between the germline ends. From its cysteine to its phenylalanine, the CDR3 spans 14 amino acids. Kept here is only the CDR3 DNA, which spans 42 bases and is read in frame from base 1. Looking up the germline V gene (reference sequence) yields CDR1 GTSNPN and CDR2 SVGIG. A remark on this clone: Its antigen is unknown. The sample holds no much larger clone one base away, and base qualities are not on file.

The library was generated by the immunoSEQ multiplex PCR assay. The multiplex PCR relied on a mix of 60 forward primers for TCR Vbeta segments and 13 reverse primers for TCR Jbeta segments. Amplification of the CDR3 region of rearranged TCR beta genes was performed with a multiplex PCR assay on genomic DNA. The amplified TCR beta libraries were sequenced on the Illumina HiSeq System as 87-base-pair reads. As for the original processing: In a later analysis, some 80 million unique TCR beta chains were counted across the approximately 640 repertoires, and approximately 11 million of these chains were shared by at least two donors. A nearest-neighbor algorithm error-corrected the raw reads and collapsed the reads into unique sequences, merging closely related sequences to remove PCR and sequencing errors. Alignment of CDR3 sequences to IMGT reference sequences was used to assign V, D and J gene segments. Each retained sequence needed at least a six-nucleotide match to both a V gene segment and a J gene segment. Rearrangements were called productive when the CDR3 lacked stop codons and stayed in frame with V and J; all others were non-productive. CDR3 was defined by IMGT convention, running from the second conserved V-encoded cysteine to the conserved J-encoded phenylalanine. The earlier analysis of a few hundred of the donors excluded any sequence lacking an unambiguous match to a single V gene segment. An earlier analysis of under 750 of the donors called V segments functional above 56.7% productive rearrangements and segregating when the between-donor standard deviation exceeded 5%. To diagnose cytomegalovirus status from the catalog of TCR beta chain sequences, a statistical classification framework was built. In a later analysis, TCR nucleotide sequences were compared against IMGT/GENE-DB human TR gene sequences so that V and J genes could be assigned. A later analysis assigned CDR3 sequences and most-parsimonious VDJ recombination scenarios with the TCRdist pipeline. In a later analysis, each TCR beta chain was defined by its CDR3 amino acid sequence together with its V-gene family, and reads lacking a unique V-gene family were excluded. To address suspected cross-contamination and a sequencing artifact, a later analysis removed around 600 highly shared, low-generation-probability nucleotide sequences. A later analysis calculated a clonal expansion index for each public chain from normalized within-repertoire ranks of inferred template counts. A later analysis computed generation probabilities with a VDJ recombination model fitted to out-of-frame rearrangements, and checked the results against IGoR. In a later analysis, hypergeometric tests were used to score TCR-TCR, TCR-HLA and TCR-CMV co-occurrence, with a repertoire-size bias correction applied to TCR pairs. A later analysis estimated false discovery rates by permuting HLA or CMV assignments 20 times. In a later analysis, co-occurring TCRs were grouped using DBSCAN, and TCRdist sequence similarity was added for clustering within HLA-allele-positive subsets. For co-occurrence clustering, repertoires with fewer than 30,000 or more than 120,000 public chains were excluded, along with about five repertoires with anomalous nucleotide sharing. The table was pulled from immuneACCESS by TCRdb, which kept in-frame rearrangements only. Such tables lose some clones; where checked, under half of the loss comes from unresolved V genes, and the rest has no known cause. The V and J calls and clone size come from that table; D and trimming were worked out from the DNA. The sample contains 150,000 to 200,000 clones, roughly 80% of them found a single time. Jointly, the top ten make up under 6% of the sample.

In this chain, TRBV30 is recombined with TRBJ1-1, with TRBD1 tentatively as D gene (6 bases match). Material for sequencing was PBMCs. This receptor was identified in a man under 40 in good health and CMV-seronegative. The CDR3 region: CAWNIGTLNTEAFF. The DNA sequence follows: TGTGCCTGGAATATCGGGACATTGAACACTGAAGCTTTCTTT.